The rows below give T cell receptor beta chains drawn from one sample of a study of T cells expressing NK-cell markers. Reprocessing the 5' RACE reads, TCRdb reports a single entry for every CDR3 protein and omits DNA. This table holds over 100,000 distinct CDR3 sequences. Sample: blood T cells: a sorted CD56 or NKG2C T cell subset, CD4+ or CD8+ T cells, or bulk PBMC T cells (not recorded which). These receptors all come from a woman between 18 and 75 years old in good health. CDR3s include the opening cysteine and the closing phenylalanine or tryptophan.

CDR3,V,length,J
CASSESGGLAEAFF,TRBV7-3,14,TRBJ1-1
CASSAWDEQFF,TRBV25-1,11,TRBJ2-1
CASSYGPPLEQYF,TRBV6-5,13,TRBJ2-7
CASSPGQGDTGELFF,TRBV12-3/TRBV12-4,15,TRBJ2-2
CASSEGGGTDTQYF,TRBV6-4,14,TRBJ2-3
CASSVLAGTDTQYF,TRBV25-1,14,TRBJ2-3
CASSSGVAAYNEQFF,TRBV7-8,15,TRBJ2-1
CASSLSGYNEKLFF,TRBV7-2,14,TRBJ1-4
CASSLGGIGELFF,TRBV7-3,13,TRBJ2-2
CASSLIGRTDTQYF,TRBV12-3/TRBV12-4,14,TRBJ2-3
CASSLDPSSYNEQFF,TRBV11-2,15,TRBJ2-1
CASSWGPQNIQYF,TRBV7-6,13,TRBJ2-4
CASSEVRAPSDTQYF,TRBV6-1,15,TRBJ2-3
CSAPGTTRSYEQYF,TRBV20-1,14,TRBJ2-7